This is a list of T cell receptor beta chains from one sample in a study of cytomegalovirus exposure and HLA in healthy donors. Libraries were prepared by immunoSEQ multiplex PCR; TCRdb keeps only in-frame clonotypes and omits some of them. Of under 85,000 clones in the sample, around 62% were seen once. What was sequenced was PBMCs. Receptor source: a man aged 35 to 55 in good health and CMV-seropositive. CDR3s include the opening cysteine and the closing phenylalanine or tryptophan. The order of the fields is V gene, D gene, J gene, CDR3 length, clone size, CDR3 DNA, CDR3 protein. A D gene is named only where the DNA matches it firmly. Rows may omit the clone size; those that give it use once, few, many or a size class.

V gene: TRBV19
D gene: -
J gene: TRBJ1-4
CDR3 length: 16
clone size: -
CDR3 DNA: TGTGCCACGACCCCTCCCGGGGTTAGGACGGGTGAAAAACTGTTTTTT
CDR3 protein: CATTPPGVRTGEKLFF

V gene: TRBV15
D gene: TRBD1
J gene: TRBJ1-1
CDR3 length: 15
clone size: -
CDR3 DNA: TGTGCCACCAGCAGTCCGACAGGGTGGGGTACTGAAGCTTTCTTT
CDR3 protein: CATSSPTGWGTEAFF

V gene: TRBV7-9
D gene: TRBD2
J gene: TRBJ2-7
CDR3 length: 16
clone size: -
CDR3 DNA: TGTGCCAGCAGCCCGCTCGGGGGTAGCGGGTCCCACGAGCAGTACTTC
CDR3 protein: CASSPLGGSGSHEQYF

V gene: TRBV27
D gene: TRBD1
J gene: TRBJ1-1
CDR3 length: 17
clone size: -
CDR3 DNA: TGTGCCAGCAGTTTATACTGGACAGGGGGTTTAAACACTGAAGCTTTCTTT
CDR3 protein: CASSLYWTGGLNTEAFF

V gene: TRBV11-2
D gene: TRBD2
J gene: TRBJ2-7
CDR3 length: 14
clone size: -
CDR3 DNA: TGTGCCAGCAGTTATGGGGGGGTGTCCTACGAGCAGTACTTC
CDR3 protein: CASSYGGVSYEQYF

V gene: TRBV7-3
D gene: TRBD1
J gene: TRBJ2-7
CDR3 length: 15
clone size: -
CDR3 DNA: TGTGCCAGCAGCTTATATCGGGGACAGGGGAGCGAGCAGTACTTC
CDR3 protein: CASSLYRGQGSEQYF

V gene: TRBV2
D gene: TRBD1
J gene: TRBJ2-1
CDR3 length: 14
clone size: -
CDR3 DNA: TGTGCCAGCAGTGGGATCACAGGGGTCAATGAGCAGTTCTTC
CDR3 protein: CASSGITGVNEQFF

V gene: TRBV6-5
D gene: TRBD2
J gene: TRBJ2-7
CDR3 length: 12
clone size: -
CDR3 DNA: TGTGCCAGCAGGGGGGGGGATTACGAGCAGTACTTC
CDR3 protein: CASRGGDYEQYF

V gene: TRBV30
D gene: TRBD1
J gene: TRBJ1-2
CDR3 length: 16
clone size: once
CDR3 DNA: TGTGCCTGGAGGGGTACAGGGGGTTCCCCCCTCTATGGCTACACCTTC
CDR3 protein: CAWRGTGGSPLYGYTF

V gene: TRBV11-2
D gene: TRBD2
J gene: TRBJ2-5
CDR3 length: 15
clone size: -
CDR3 DNA: TGTGCCAGCAGCTCGAATGGGCGGGAGGAAGAGACCCAGTACTTC
CDR3 protein: CASSSNGREEETQYF

V gene: TRBV5-1
D gene: TRBD2
J gene: TRBJ2-2
CDR3 length: 16
clone size: -
CDR3 DNA: TGCGCCAGCAGGGGACTAGCGGGAGAGAACACCGGGGAGCTGTTTTTT
CDR3 protein: CASRGLAGENTGELFF

V gene: TRBV6-1
D gene: TRBD1
J gene: TRBJ2-3
CDR3 length: 18
clone size: -
CDR3 DNA: TGTGCCAGCAGTGAGAGGGGATCGACAGGGGAATTTACAGATACGCAGTATTTT
CDR3 protein: CASSERGSTGEFTDTQYF

V gene: TRBV19
D gene: -
J gene: TRBJ1-2
CDR3 length: 14
clone size: -
CDR3 DNA: TGTGCCAGTAGAACAAACAGGGTTCCCTATGGCTACACCTTC
CDR3 protein: CASRTNRVPYGYTF

V gene: TRBV15
D gene: TRBD1
J gene: TRBJ1-1
CDR3 length: 16
clone size: -
CDR3 DNA: TGTGCCACCAGCAGAGGGGGACAGGGGGCACGGACTGAAGCTTTCTTT
CDR3 protein: CATSRGGQGARTEAFF

V gene: TRBV7-2
D gene: TRBD1
J gene: TRBJ2-7
CDR3 length: 14
clone size: -
CDR3 DNA: TGTGCCAGCAGCTTACTGGGGACAGGGGTTGAGCAGTACTTC
CDR3 protein: CASSLLGTGVEQYF

V gene: TRBV5-1
D gene: -
J gene: TRBJ2-3
CDR3 length: 15
clone size: -
CDR3 DNA: TGCGCCAGCAGGACCGGGGTTTCTAGCACAGATACGCAGTATTTT
CDR3 protein: CASRTGVSSTDTQYF

V gene: TRBV7-6
D gene: TRBD2
J gene: TRBJ2-3
CDR3 length: 15
clone size: once
CDR3 DNA: TGTGCCAGCAGCTTCCGGGGGGGCAGGACAGATACGCAGTATTTT
CDR3 protein: CASSFRGGRTDTQYF

V gene: TRBV5-4
D gene: -
J gene: TRBJ2-1
CDR3 length: 13
clone size: few
CDR3 DNA: TGTGCCAGCAGCTTGGATCTGGTTCGGGAGCAGTTCTTC
CDR3 protein: CASSLDLVREQFF

V gene: TRBV2
D gene: TRBD1
J gene: TRBJ1-1
CDR3 length: 13
clone size: -
CDR3 DNA: TGTGCCAGCAGGGGACAGGCGAACACTGAAGCTTTCTTT
CDR3 protein: CASRGQANTEAFF

V gene: TRBV7-6
D gene: TRBD1
J gene: TRBJ1-2
CDR3 length: 13
clone size: -
CDR3 DNA: TGTGCCAGCACCGTGGGACAGGGAAATGGCTACACCTTC
CDR3 protein: CASTVGQGNGYTF

V gene: TRBV30
D gene: TRBD1
J gene: TRBJ1-5
CDR3 length: 13
clone size: -
CDR3 DNA: TGTGCCTGCCGGGACAGGGCTAATCAGCCCCAGCATTTT
CDR3 protein: CACRDRANQPQHF

V gene: TRBV5-6
D gene: TRBD1
J gene: TRBJ2-5
CDR3 length: 16
clone size: -
CDR3 DNA: TGTGCCAGCAGCTTGAAGTGGGACAGGGGGCCCGAGACCCAGTACTTC
CDR3 protein: CASSLKWDRGPETQYF

V gene: TRBV19
D gene: TRBD1
J gene: TRBJ2-6
CDR3 length: 15
clone size: -
CDR3 DNA: TGTGCCACTGGACAGGGCCTCTCTGGGGCCAACGTCCTGACTTTC
CDR3 protein: CATGQGLSGANVLTF

V gene: TRBV23-1
D gene: -
J gene: TRBJ2-7
CDR3 length: 19
clone size: -
CDR3 DNA: TGCGCCAGCAGTCAAACAGCACCAAGGACAGCCCAGAGCTCCTACGAGCAGTACTTC
CDR3 protein: CASSQTAPRTAQSSYEQYF

V gene: TRBV6-5
D gene: -
J gene: TRBJ1-1
CDR3 length: 12
clone size: -
CDR3 DNA: TGTGCCAGCAGAACAGGGAACACTGAAGCTTTCTTT
CDR3 protein: CASRTGNTEAFF

V gene: TRBV15
D gene: -
J gene: TRBJ2-2
CDR3 length: 17
clone size: -
CDR3 DNA: TGTGCCACCAGCAGACACATGACCCTTGGAGCCACCGGGGAGCTGTTTTTT
CDR3 protein: CATSRHMTLGATGELFF

V gene: TRBV5-8
D gene: TRBD2
J gene: TRBJ2-1
CDR3 length: 16
clone size: -
CDR3 DNA: TGTGCCAGCAGAAACAACGAGCGGGGCACCTACAATGAGCAGTTCTTC
CDR3 protein: CASRNNERGTYNEQFF

V gene: TRBV13
D gene: TRBD2
J gene: TRBJ2-7
CDR3 length: 16
clone size: -
CDR3 DNA: TGCGCCAGCAGCCATCTCTTAGCGGCGGGGGGATACGAGCAGTACTTC
CDR3 protein: CASSHLLAAGGYEQYF

V gene: TRBV19
D gene: -
J gene: TRBJ1-5
CDR3 length: 13
clone size: -
CDR3 DNA: TGTGCCAGTAGTTACGGGTTCAATCAGCCCCAGCATTTT
CDR3 protein: CASSYGFNQPQHF

V gene: TRBV30
D gene: -
J gene: TRBJ2-5
CDR3 length: 14
clone size: -
CDR3 DNA: TGTGCCTGGGGTTGGGGGCGAGGTTCAGAGACCCAGTACTTC
CDR3 protein: CAWGWGRGSETQYF

V gene: TRBV7-2
D gene: -
J gene: TRBJ2-5
CDR3 length: 13
clone size: -
CDR3 DNA: TGTGCCAGCAATAAGGGCAGGGCGGAGACCCAGTACTTC
CDR3 protein: CASNKGRAETQYF

V gene: TRBV30
D gene: -
J gene: TRBJ2-6
CDR3 length: 14
clone size: -
CDR3 DNA: TGTGCCTGGAGCGATGAGCGCGGGGCCAACGTCCTGACTTTC
CDR3 protein: CAWSDERGANVLTF

V gene: TRBV25-1
D gene: -
J gene: TRBJ2-3
CDR3 length: 13
clone size: -
CDR3 DNA: TGTGCCAGCAGTGAATGGCACACAGATACGCAGTATTTT
CDR3 protein: CASSEWHTDTQYF

V gene: TRBV7-2
D gene: -
J gene: TRBJ2-3
CDR3 length: 19
clone size: -
CDR3 DNA: TGTGCCAGCACCTCTCGGCGGGGGCGGGTTGTTGCGGGCACAGATACGCAGTATTTT
CDR3 protein: CASTSRRGRVVAGTDTQYF

V gene: TRBV6-6
D gene: -
J gene: TRBJ1-2
CDR3 length: 13
clone size: -
CDR3 DNA: TGTGCCAGCAGTCCGGGGGGGGCCGGGGGCTACACCTTC
CDR3 protein: CASSPGGAGGYTF

V gene: TRBV5-8
D gene: TRBD1
J gene: TRBJ1-6
CDR3 length: 14
clone size: few
CDR3 DNA: TGTGCCAGCAGCACCGGGACAGTTAATTCACCCCTCCACTTT
CDR3 protein: CASSTGTVNSPLHF

V gene: TRBV21-1
D gene: -
J gene: TRBJ2-7
CDR3 length: 15
clone size: -
CDR3 DNA: TGTGCCAGCGGCAGGGGGGGGACAGGGTTGGCCGAGCAGTACTTC
CDR3 protein: CASGRGGTGLAEQYF

V gene: TRBV7-9
D gene: -
J gene: TRBJ2-1
CDR3 length: 13
clone size: -
CDR3 DNA: TGTGCCAGCAGCTTATTGTGGAGTGAGGGAACGTTCTTC
CDR3 protein: CASSLLWSEGTFF

V gene: TRBV30
D gene: -
J gene: TRBJ1-5
CDR3 length: 15
clone size: -
CDR3 DNA: TGTGCCTGGAGTGGGGGACTAAATAGCAATCAGCCCCAGCATTTT
CDR3 protein: CAWSGGLNSNQPQHF